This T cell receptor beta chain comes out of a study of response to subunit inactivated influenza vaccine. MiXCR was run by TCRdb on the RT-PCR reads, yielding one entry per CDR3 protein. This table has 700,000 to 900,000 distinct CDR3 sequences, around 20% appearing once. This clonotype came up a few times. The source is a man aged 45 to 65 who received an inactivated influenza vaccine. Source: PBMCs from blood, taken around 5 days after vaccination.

The CDR3 loop is CSASLAGADTQYF. The CDR3 DNA reads TGCAGTGCTAGTCTAGCGGGGGCAGATACGCAGTATTTT. V is TRBV20-1 and J is TRBJ2-3; 10 bases align to TRBD2. The CDR3 sequence is 13 residues long. V shed 3 bases, J shed 4 bases, and the junction held 1 base outside the gene matches. Germline lookup yields CDR1 DFQATT and CDR2 SNEGSKA (reference sequence).